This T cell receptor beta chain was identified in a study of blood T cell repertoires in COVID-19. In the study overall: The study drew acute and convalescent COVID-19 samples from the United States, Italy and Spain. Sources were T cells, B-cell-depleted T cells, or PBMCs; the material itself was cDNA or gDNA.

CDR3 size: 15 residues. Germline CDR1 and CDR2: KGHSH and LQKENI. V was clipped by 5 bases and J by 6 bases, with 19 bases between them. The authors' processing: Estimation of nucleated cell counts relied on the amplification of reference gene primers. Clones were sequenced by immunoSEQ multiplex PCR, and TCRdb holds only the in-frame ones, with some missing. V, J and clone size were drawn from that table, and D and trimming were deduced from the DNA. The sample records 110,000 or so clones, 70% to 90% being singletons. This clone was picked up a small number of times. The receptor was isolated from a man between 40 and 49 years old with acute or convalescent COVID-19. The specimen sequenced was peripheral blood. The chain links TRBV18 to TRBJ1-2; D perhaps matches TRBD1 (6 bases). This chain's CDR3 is CASSSNLDSRDGYTF. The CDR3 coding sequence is TGTGCCAGCTCAAGCAACCTGGACAGCCGGGATGGCTACACCTTC.